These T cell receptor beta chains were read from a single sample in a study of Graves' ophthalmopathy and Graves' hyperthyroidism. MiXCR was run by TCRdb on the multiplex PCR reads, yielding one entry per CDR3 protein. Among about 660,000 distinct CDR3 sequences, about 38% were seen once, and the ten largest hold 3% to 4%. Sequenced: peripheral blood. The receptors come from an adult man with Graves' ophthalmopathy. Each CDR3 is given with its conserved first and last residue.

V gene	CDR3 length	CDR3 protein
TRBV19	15	CASRVTGTGNEKLFF
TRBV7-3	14	CASSLNANTGELFF
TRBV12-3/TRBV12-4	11	CAGSQSNEQYF
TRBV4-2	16	CASSPDYGTAFYGYTF
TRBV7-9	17	CASSQDHGGLTNEKLFF
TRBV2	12	CASTRRNTEAFF
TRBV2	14	CASRPGQPNEKLFF
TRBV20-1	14	CSARGLNYNSPLHF
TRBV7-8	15	CASSPRTRPSYEQYF
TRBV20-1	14	CSARWGARNEKLFF
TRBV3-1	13	CASSPLKGSGYTF
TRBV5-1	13	CASVGQGGYEQYF
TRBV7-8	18	CASSLLGRGASNTGELFF
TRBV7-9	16	CASSQAPTGPPYEQYF
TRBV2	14	CASSAGRMNTEAFF
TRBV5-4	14	CATYRGPGVTEAFF
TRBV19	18	CASSIGLLVRNSGNTIYF
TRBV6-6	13	CASTQQWRDGYTF